The rows below give T cell receptor beta chains drawn from one sample of a study of T cell responses to AZD1222 COVID-19 vaccine. Measured with immunoSEQ multiplex PCR; TCRdb has only the in-frame clones, and not every one. The sample consists of 95,000 to 130,000 clones, almost 90% of them appearing once. The input for sequencing was peripheral blood, taken on day 0 of AZD1222 vaccination. Every receptor here comes from an adult in good health. Both conserved end residues are part of each CDR3. Fields, in order: J gene, V gene, clone size, D gene, CDR3 protein, CDR3 DNA. D genes are given only for firm matches. Not every row has a clone size; where given, it reads once, few, many or a size class.

TRBJ2-5 TRBV12-5 once TRBD2 CASGRGAQETQYF TGTGCTAGTGGGCGGGGGGCCCAGGAGACCCAGTACTTC
TRBJ2-1 TRBV2 - TRBD2 CASSESLAGGQNEQFF TGTGCCAGCAGTGAATCACTAGCGGGGGGGCAGAATGAGCAGTTCTTC
TRBJ1-4 TRBV7-8 - - CASSSRPVAGEKLFF TGTGCCAGCAGCTCGAGGCCAGTGGCGGGGGAAAAACTGTTTTTT
TRBJ2-2 TRBV5-5 - - CASSFDHTGELFF TGTGCCAGCAGCTTTGACCACACCGGGGAGCTGTTTTTT
TRBJ2-5 TRBV7-9 - TRBD2 CASSLYGTSAQETQYF TGTGCCAGCAGCTTATACGGGACTAGCGCCCAAGAGACCCAGTACTTC
TRBJ1-3 TRBV6-5 - - CASVREPGNTIYF TGTGCCAGCGTGAGAGAGCCTGGAAACACCATATATTTT
TRBJ1-6 TRBV28 - - CASMSYNSPLHF TGTGCCAGCATGTCCTATAATTCACCCCTCCACTTT
TRBJ1-1 TRBV5-1 - - CASSSGVTSGTEAFF TGCGCCAGCAGCTCAGGGGTTACGTCGGGGACTGAAGCTTTCTTT
TRBJ1-6 TRBV6-2/TRBV6-3 - TRBD1 CASSPDKGQVSSYNSPLHF TGTGCCAGCAGCCCCGATAAGGGACAGGTTAGCTCCTATAATTCACCCCTCCACTTT
TRBJ1-1 TRBV28 - - CASSGSQAGLEAFF TGTGCCAGCAGTGGCTCACAGGCCGGTTTGGAAGCTTTCTTT
TRBJ1-4 TRBV10-3 - - CAISESKTVGNEKLFF TGTGCCATCAGTGAGTCGAAGACAGTCGGAAATGAAAAACTGTTTTTT
TRBJ1-1 TRBV7-3 - - CASSLLGGSDPEAFF TGTGCCAGCAGCTTATTAGGGGGGAGTGACCCTGAAGCTTTCTTT
TRBJ1-2 TRBV25-1 - - CASSVSWEGGYTF TGTGCCAGCAGTGTTTCGTGGGAGGGGGGCTACACCTTC
TRBJ1-5 TRBV27 - TRBD1 CASRARGQGRQPQHF TGTGCCAGCAGGGCGCGGGGACAGGGCCGTCAGCCCCAGCATTTT
TRBJ1-1 TRBV6-5 once - CASSKQGNTEAFF TGTGCCAGCAGTAAACAGGGTAACACTGAAGCTTTCTTT
TRBJ1-1 TRBV2 - TRBD1 CASREGAGTEAFF TGTGCCAGCAGGGAGGGGGCCGGGACTGAAGCTTTCTTT
TRBJ1-5 TRBV29-1 - - CSVGFGSNQPQHF TGCAGCGTTGGATTCGGTAGCAATCAGCCCCAGCATTTT
TRBJ1-4 TRBV6-5 - - CASRGVRANEKLFF TGTGCCAGCAGGGGTGTCAGGGCTAATGAAAAACTGTTTTTT
TRBJ2-1 TRBV28 - - CASSLLVRSDLGYEQFF TGTGCCAGCAGTTTATTGGTGAGGAGCGATCTCGGCTATGAGCAGTTCTTC
TRBJ1-6 TRBV19 few TRBD1 CASSIAGTGRSPLHF TGTGCCAGTAGTATAGCCGGGACAGGGCGCTCACCCCTCCACTTT
TRBJ1-1 TRBV7-2 - TRBD1 CASSLVTGPMNTEAFF TGTGCCAGCAGCTTGGTGACAGGGCCTATGAACACTGAAGCTTTCTTT
TRBJ2-1 TRBV5-4 - - CASSSPTTRNEQFF TGTGCCAGCAGCTCGCCGACGACTAGAAATGAGCAGTTCTTC
TRBJ1-1 TRBV30 - TRBD1 CAWSTTGGLAFF TGTGCCTGGAGCACGACAGGGGGCTTGGCTTTCTTT
TRBJ2-2 TRBV5-4 - - CASSLGLTSTGELFF TGTGCCAGCAGCTTGGGCTTGACTTCCACCGGGGAGCTGTTTTTT
TRBJ2-7 TRBV20-1 - - CSASVPSSAGYEQYF TGCAGTGCTAGTGTCCCAAGTAGCGCCGGCTACGAGCAGTACTTC
TRBJ1-5 TRBV19 - - CASSIDGGLQPQHF TGTGCCAGTAGTATAGATGGAGGGTTACAGCCCCAGCATTTT
TRBJ1-2 TRBV19 - - CASSNSGVQRTYGYTF TGTGCCAGTAGTAATTCTGGGGTACAGAGGACCTATGGCTACACCTTC
TRBJ2-7 TRBV28 - - CASTNTGIPYEQYF TGTGCCAGCACCAACACAGGGATCCCCTACGAGCAGTACTTC
TRBJ2-2 TRBV5-1 - - CASSNTGQGATGGGELFF TGCGCCAGCAGCAACACAGGACAGGGCGCAACGGGGGGCGGGGAGCTGTTTTTT
TRBJ2-5 TRBV30 - - CAWGPGGAQETQYF TGTGCCTGGGGGCCAGGGGGGGCTCAAGAGACCCAGTACTTC
TRBJ2-2 TRBV28 - - CASRPYRGGGTGELFF TGTGCCAGCAGACCCTACAGGGGAGGGGGCACCGGGGAGCTGTTTTTT
TRBJ1-1 TRBV19 - TRBD1 CASRGGTGGNFMNTEAFF TGTGCCAGTAGGGGCGGGACAGGGGGTAACTTTATGAACACTGAAGCTTTCTTT
TRBJ2-3 TRBV9 - TRBD2 CASSVTSGSTDTQYF TGTGCCAGCAGCGTCACTAGCGGGAGCACAGATACGCAGTATTTT
TRBJ2-5 TRBV3-1/TRBV3-2 - - CASSREGVQETQYF TGTGCCAGCAGCCGGGAAGGAGTTCAAGAGACCCAGTACTTC
TRBJ1-2 TRBV30 - - CAWSLDPYGYTF TGTGCCTGGAGTCTCGACCCCTATGGCTACACCTTC
TRBJ2-7 TRBV9 - - CASSVGAGYEQYF TGTGCCAGCAGCGTAGGGGCCGGGTACGAGCAGTACTTC
TRBJ1-1 TRBV6-6 - - CASSGPNNPGAFF TGTGCCAGCAGTGGGCCCAATAACCCTGGAGCTTTCTTT
TRBJ2-7 TRBV30 - - CAWTGHYEQYF TGTGCCTGGACGGGACACTACGAGCAGTACTTC
TRBJ2-1 TRBV27 - TRBD2 CASYSGGPYNEQFF TGTGCCTCATATTCGGGAGGACCTTACAATGAGCAGTTCTTC
TRBJ1-1 TRBV7-2 - TRBD1 CASSDDRAGAFF TGTGCCAGCAGCGACGACAGGGCCGGGGCTTTCTTT
TRBJ2-3 TRBV11-3 - - CASSLGSGVTDTQYF TGTGCCAGCAGCTTAGGTTCAGGGGTGACAGATACGCAGTATTTT
TRBJ1-2 TRBV6-2/TRBV6-3 once TRBD1 CASSSHRDSYGYTF TGTGCCAGCAGTTCTCACCGGGACAGCTATGGCTACACCTTC
TRBJ2-1 TRBV24-1 - - CATSADTWSEQFF TGTGCCACCAGTGCTGATACGTGGAGTGAGCAGTTCTTC
TRBJ2-1 TRBV7-2 - TRBD2 CASSLHQGTSPIF TGTGCCAGCAGCTTACATCAGGGGACTAGTCCTATCTTC
TRBJ2-7 TRBV2 - TRBD2 CASSASGGFSEQYF TGTGCCAGCAGTGCTAGCGGGGGGTTCAGCGAGCAGTACTTC
TRBJ2-7 TRBV9 - - CASSVENSYEQYF TGTGCCAGCAGCGTAGAGAACTCCTACGAGCAGTACTTC